This T cell receptor (beta chain) was captured in a study of control samples from healthy donors and cancer patients. The count of this clone is one. Trimming took 4 bases from V and 8 from J; bases not matched to a gene: 7. The germline gives CDR1 SEHNR, CDR2 FQNEAQ (reference sequence). The CDR3 is 13 amino acids. Clones were read by immunoSEQ multiplex PCR, and TCRdb kept only the in-frame ones, dropping some. In the table there are roughly 120,000 clones, about 95% of which are singletons. The sequenced material came from blood. The V and J genes are TRBV7-9 and TRBJ1-1; 7 bases match TRBD1. This sequence originates from a young man in good health. The chain's CDR3 is CASSSGTANEAFF. CDR3 bases: TGTGCCAGCAGCTCCGGGACAGCCAACGAAGCTTTCTTT.